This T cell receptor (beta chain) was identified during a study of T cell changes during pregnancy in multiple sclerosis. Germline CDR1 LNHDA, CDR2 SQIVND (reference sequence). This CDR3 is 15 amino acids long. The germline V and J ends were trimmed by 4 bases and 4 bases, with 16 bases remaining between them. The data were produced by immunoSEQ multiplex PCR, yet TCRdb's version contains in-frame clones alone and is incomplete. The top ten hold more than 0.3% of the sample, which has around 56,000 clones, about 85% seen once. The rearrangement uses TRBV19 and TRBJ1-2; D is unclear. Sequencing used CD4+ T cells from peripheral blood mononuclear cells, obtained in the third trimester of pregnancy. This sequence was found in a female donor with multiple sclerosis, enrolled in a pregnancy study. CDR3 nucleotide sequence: TGTGCCAGTAGTACCGGGAACCCCTGGGGCTATGGCTACACCTTC. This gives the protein CASSTGNPWGYGYTF.